Presented here are 6 T cell receptor beta chains from one specimen sequenced in a study of blood T cell repertoires in COVID-19. Measured with immunoSEQ multiplex PCR; TCRdb has only the in-frame clones, and not every one. The sample contains approximately 190,000 clones, roughly nine tenths of which appear only once. The sample was PBMCs or T cells enriched from blood (not recorded which). The receptors were sampled from a woman aged 40 to 50 in a cohort exposed to, infected with or recovered from COVID-19 (not recorded which).

The V gene is TRBV11-3, the J gene TRBJ2-3; a weak D match, TRBD1 (5 bases). The CDR3 is made up of 14 amino acids. The V and J ends lost 1 base and 3 bases respectively, with 8 bases between them. Germline CDR1 is SGHNT and CDR2 is YENEEA. In DNA, the CDR3 is TGTGCCAGCAGCTTAGGGGGCAGTACAGATACGCAGTATTTT. It is translated as CASSLGGSTDTQYF.

The V call is TRBV18, the J call TRBJ2-1; tentatively, D is TRBD1 (6 bases). V was clipped by 10 bases and J by 5 bases, with 12 bases between them. Germline loops: CDR1 KGHSH, CDR2 LQKENI. The CDR3 length is 12 residues. In DNA form, the CDR3 reads TGTGCCACCGAAGACAGGAACAATGAGCAGTTCTTC. Protein sequence: CATEDRNNEQFF.

This chain links TRBV7-2 with TRBJ1-4; 7 bases match TRBD1. Germline V lookup: CDR1 SGHTA, CDR2 FQGNSA. This CDR3 region has 14 residues. Trimming at V came to 5 bases and at J to 5 bases, leaving 5 bases not matched to a gene. The CDR3 is CASSASGQNEKLFF. The CDR3 nucleotides read TGTGCCAGCAGCGCATCGGGACAGAATGAAAAACTGTTTTTT.

This clone turned up a few times. V and J are TRBV7-8 and TRBJ2-5; 8 bases agree with TRBD2. The length of the CDR3 is 15 residues. J gave up 3 bases and V 5 bases, and 8 bases lay outside the gene matches. Looked up from germline, CDR1 is SGHVS and CDR2 is FQNEAQ. CDR3 residues: CASSRTSRREETQYF. As DNA, the CDR3 is TGTGCCAGCAGCCGGACTAGCAGGCGGGAAGAGACCCAGTACTTC.

The V and J genes are TRBV5-1 and TRBJ2-1; TRBD2 might be the D (7 bases). The CDR3 is 16 residues long. In germline, CDR1 is SGHRS, CDR2 YFSETQ. Trimming took off 2 bases at V and 9 bases at J, with 21 bases between the two ends. The CDR3 loop is CASSLPGGQGQGEQFF. In DNA form, the CDR3 reads TGCGCCAGCAGCTTACCCGGGGGGCAGGGACAAGGTGAGCAGTTCTTC.

The chain combines TRBV5-1 with TRBJ1-1, with 7 bases matching TRBD1. The CDR3 sequence is 18 residues long. V shed 4 bases, J shed 0 bases, and the junction held 15 bases outside the gene matches. Per germline, CDR1 SGHRS and CDR2 YFSETQ. The CDR3 is CASSIRQGEGIVNTEAFF. The CDR3 DNA is TGCGCCAGCAGCATTCGACAGGGCGAGGGAATTGTGAACACTGAAGCTTTCTTT.